Presented here are 17 T cell receptor beta chains from one specimen sequenced in a study of T cell responses to AZD1222 COVID-19 vaccine. Clones were sequenced by immunoSEQ multiplex PCR, and TCRdb holds only the in-frame ones, with some missing. The sample records roughly 140,000 clones, about nine tenths being singletons. Sample: peripheral blood, taken on day 0 of AZD1222 vaccination. These receptors all come from an adult in good health.

The chain combines TRBV19 with TRBJ2-7; tentatively, D is TRBD1 (5 bases). Germline CDR1 LNHDA, CDR2 SQIVND (reference sequence). V was pared by 0 bases and J by 6 bases, with 9 bases between. The CDR3 runs to 13 residues. The CDR3 nucleotides read TGTGCCAGTAGTATAGAGCAGGGTCGCGAGCAGTACTTC. Translation: CASSIEQGREQYF.

As for this clone: Germline is not matched at one junction end, which may reflect a read error. J is TRBJ2-2 and V is TRBV7-7; the match to TRBD2 covers 7 bases. Germline V gene lookup returns CDR1 SSHAT and CDR2 FNYEAQ (reference sequence). The CDR3 runs to 15 residues. This chain's CDR3 is CASSLTGGGTGELFF. CDR3 coding DNA: TGTGCTAGCAGCTTAACGGGAGGCGGAACCGGGGAGCTGTTTTTT. The variable domain in full, completed from reference TRBV7-7 and TRBJ2-2, reads GAGVSQSPRYKVTKRGQDVTLRCDPISSHATLYWYQQALGQGPEFLTYFNYEAQPDKSGLPSDRFSAERPEGSISTLTIQRTEQRDSAMYRCASSLTGGGTGELFFGEGSRLTVL.

This clone showed up just a few times. The V gene is TRBV9, the J gene TRBJ1-4; D gene ambiguous. The CDR3 is 15 amino acids. The ends were cut back, 4 bases at V and 6 bases at J, with 16 bases in the middle. CDR1 and CDR2 from the germline V gene are SGDLS and YYNGEE. CDR3 amino acids: CASSPGGLLDEKLFF. CDR3 DNA sequence: TGTGCCAGCAGCCCCGGCGGTCTCTTGGATGAAAAACTGTTTTTT.

This chain connects TRBV6-5 to TRBJ1-5; possible D gene TRBD1, 5 bases. Between the trimmed V and J ends, which lost 5 bases and 0 bases, there was a span of 8 bases. This CDR3 comprises 14 residues. Per the germline V gene, CDR1 is MNHEY and CDR2 is SVGAGI. The CDR3 region is CASSIGHSNQPQHF. CDR3 bases: TGTGCCAGCAGTATTGGACATAGCAATCAGCCCCAGCATTTT.

This clone was seen only a few times. The chain is built from TRBV28 and TRBJ2-5, with D possibly matching TRBD1 (6 bases). This CDR3 is built from 12 residues. Trimming took off 8 bases at V and 5 bases at J, with 12 bases between the two ends. Germline lookup yields CDR1 MDHEN and CDR2 SYDVKM. The CDR3: CASGGRLETQYF. CDR3 sequence (DNA): TGTGCCAGCGGGGGCCGACTGGAGACCCAGTACTTC.

The chain joins TRBV21-1 to TRBJ2-7. TRBV21-1 is recorded as a pseudogene. CDR3 size: 17 residues. CDR3 sequence (DNA): TGTGCCAGCAGCGATCCCGGACGTTCCGACAACTCCTACGAGCAGTACTTC. Translated: CASSDPGRSDNSYEQYF.

The chain is built from TRBV2 and TRBJ2-7; possibly TRBD2 for D (7 bases). CDR1 is SNHLY and CDR2 is FYNNEI in the germline V gene. V was shortened by 7 bases and J by 2 bases, with 24 bases between the two germline ends. The CDR3 sequence is 17 residues long. Here the CDR3 reads CASTGGTFGGKTYEQYF. The CDR3 DNA reads as TGTGCCAGCACCGGGGGGACATTCGGCGGGAAAACCTACGAGCAGTACTTC.

The rearrangement uses TRBV7-2 and TRBJ2-3; 8 bases are a match to TRBD2. Germline V gives CDR1 SGHTA, CDR2 FQGNSA. Losses at the gene ends were 6 bases for V and 4 bases for J; bases not matched to a gene: 12. The CDR3 sequence is 16 residues long. The CDR3: CASRQTPGGPSDTQYF. Here the CDR3 DNA reads TGTGCCAGCAGACAGACTCCGGGAGGGCCATCAGATACGCAGTATTTT.

A single count supports this clone. The J gene is TRBJ2-7, the V gene TRBV5-5; D is unclear. The CDR3 has 13 residues. CDR1 is SGHKS, CDR2 YYEKEE, per germline (reference sequence). V dropped 1 base and J dropped 1 base, with 6 bases sitting between them. CDR3 bases: TGTGCCAGCAGCTTGTACGCTTCCTACGAGCAGTACTTC. It codes for CASSLYASYEQYF.

J is TRBJ1-2 and V is TRBV28; 9 nucleotides agree with TRBD1. The CDR3 totals 15 residues. Looked up from germline, CDR1 is MDHEN and CDR2 is SYDVKM. Unmatched junction bases numbered 7, after V lost 6 bases and J lost 2 bases. The CDR3 DNA follows: TGTGCCAGCAGCCCCTCCGGGACAGGGAACTATGGCTACACCTTC. It encodes CASSPSGTGNYGYTF.

The genes are TRBV7-2 and TRBJ2-1, with 11 bases that match TRBD2. The CDR3 spans 16 residues. J was trimmed by 9 bases and V by 5 bases; bases with no gene match: 12. CDR1 is SGHTA, CDR2 FQGNSA, per germline. The CDR3 reads CASSPQLAGAKSEQFF. DNA of the CDR3: TGTGCCAGCAGCCCCCAACTAGCGGGAGCGAAAAGTGAGCAGTTCTTC.

The chain couples TRBV15 to TRBJ2-3, with 10 bases lining up with TRBD2. Germline V gene lookup returns CDR1 LNHNV and CDR2 YYDKDF (reference sequence). CDR3 size: 16 residues. J lost 5 bases, V lost 3 bases, and 8 bases had no gene match. CDR3 sequence: CATSRGSSGSLDTQYF. For the CDR3, the DNA is TGTGCCACCAGCAGGGGTTCTAGCGGGAGTTTAGATACGCAGTATTTT.

This clone was recorded once. The gene calls are TRBV24-1 and TRBJ1-5; 7 nucleotides line up with TRBD1. The CDR3 is 16 amino acids. V lost 2 bases, J lost 4 bases, and 7 bases stayed unmatched. CDR1 KGHDR and CDR2 SFDVKD come from the germline V gene. CDR3 amino acids: CATSDSNRGSNQPQHF. For the CDR3, the DNA is TGTGCCACCAGTGATTCGAACAGGGGATCGAATCAGCCCCAGCATTTT.

The rearrangement links TRBV19 to TRBJ2-7; the D is unclear. The V end was cut by 5 bases, the J end by 0 bases, with 5 bases between. The CDR3 has 12 residues. Germline CDR1 is LNHDA and CDR2 is SQIVND (reference sequence). The CDR3 DNA follows: TGTGCCAGTAGTTCCCGCTCCTACGAGCAGTACTTC. This gives the protein CASSSRSYEQYF.

V gene TRBV29-1 combines with J gene TRBJ1-1; D gene unclear. V gave up 5 bases and J gave up 1 base, with 17 bases separating them. Germline V CDR1 and CDR2: SQVTM, ANQGSEA. The CDR3 has 15 residues. The CDR3 protein is CSVPEGGQPNTEAFF. In DNA, the CDR3 is TGCAGCGTTCCAGAAGGAGGGCAGCCGAACACTGAAGCTTTCTTT.

This rearrangement joins TRBV27 to TRBJ2-3, with D possibly being TRBD1 or TRBD2 (5 bases each). CDR3 length: 16 amino acids. Trimming cost V 3 bases and J 5 bases, with 18 bases left between them. Germline V CDR1 and CDR2: MNHEY, SMNVEV (reference sequence). The CDR3 protein is CASSLTGRIRGDTQYF. CDR3 DNA: TGTGCCAGCAGTTTGACGGGGCGCATAAGGGGAGATACGCAGTATTTT.

The V call is TRBV10-3, the J call TRBJ2-1; D is possibly TRBD2 (6 bases). V was pared by 8 bases and J by 4 bases, with 15 bases between. Germline V CDR1 and CDR2: ENHRY, SYGVKD. The CDR3 runs to 14 residues. The DNA of the CDR3 is TGTGCCATCGGGAGGACCCCTACATACAATGAGCAGTTCTTC. It specifies CAIGRTPTYNEQFF.